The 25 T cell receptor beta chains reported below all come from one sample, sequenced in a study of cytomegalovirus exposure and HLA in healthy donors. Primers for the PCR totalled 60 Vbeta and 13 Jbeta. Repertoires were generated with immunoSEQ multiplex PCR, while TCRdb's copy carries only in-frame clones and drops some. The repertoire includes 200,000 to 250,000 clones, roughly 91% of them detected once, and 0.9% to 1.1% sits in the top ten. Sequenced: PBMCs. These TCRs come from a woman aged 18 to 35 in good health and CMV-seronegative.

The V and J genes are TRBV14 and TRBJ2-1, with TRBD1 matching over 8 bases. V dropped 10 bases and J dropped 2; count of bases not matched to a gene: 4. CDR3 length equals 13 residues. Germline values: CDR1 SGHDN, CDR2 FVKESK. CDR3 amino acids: CATGQGPYNEQFF. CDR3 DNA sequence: TGTGCCACCGGACAGGGACCCTACAATGAGCAGTTCTTC.

The CDR3: CASSSHQRQGGAPHTEKLFF. In nucleotides, the CDR3 is TGTGCCAGCAGTTCCCATCAAAGACAGGGTGGTGCACCGCATACTGAAAAACTGTTTTTT. V is TRBV27 and J is TRBJ1-4, with 7 bases matching TRBD1. The junction had 24 bases not matched to a gene; V was cut back by 4 bases and J by 7 bases. Per germline, CDR1 MNHEY and CDR2 SMNVEV (reference sequence). There are 20 residues in the CDR3.

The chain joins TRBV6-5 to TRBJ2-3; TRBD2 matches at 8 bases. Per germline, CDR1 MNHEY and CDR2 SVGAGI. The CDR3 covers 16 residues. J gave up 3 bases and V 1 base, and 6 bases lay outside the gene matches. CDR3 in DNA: TGTGCCAGCAGTTACTTTAAGACGGGAGGGACAGATACGCAGTATTTT. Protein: CASSYFKTGGTDTQYF.

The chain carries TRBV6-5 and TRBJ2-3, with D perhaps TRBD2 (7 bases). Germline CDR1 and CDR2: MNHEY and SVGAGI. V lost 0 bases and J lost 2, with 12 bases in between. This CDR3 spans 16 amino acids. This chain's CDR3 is CASSYSRGPFTDTQYF. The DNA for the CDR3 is TGTGCCAGCAGTTACTCGCGGGGGCCCTTCACAGATACGCAGTATTTT.

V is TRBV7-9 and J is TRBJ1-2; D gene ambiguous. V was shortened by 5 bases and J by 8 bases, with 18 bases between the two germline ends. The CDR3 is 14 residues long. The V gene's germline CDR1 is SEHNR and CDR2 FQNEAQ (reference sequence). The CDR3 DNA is TGTGCCAGCAGCGAGCGTGATCTAGGGAGAGGCTACACCTTC. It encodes CASSERDLGRGYTF.

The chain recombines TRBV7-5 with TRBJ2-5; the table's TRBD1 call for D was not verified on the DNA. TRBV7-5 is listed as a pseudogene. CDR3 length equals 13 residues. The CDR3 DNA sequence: TGTGTCAGAAGCTTAGAAGGGGAAGAGACCCAGTACTTC. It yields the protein CVRSLEGEETQYF.

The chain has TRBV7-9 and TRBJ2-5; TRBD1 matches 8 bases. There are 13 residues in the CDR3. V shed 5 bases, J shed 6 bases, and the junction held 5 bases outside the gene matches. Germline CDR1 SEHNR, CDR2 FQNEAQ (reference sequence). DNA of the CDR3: TGTGCCAGCAGCGACAGGGGTTTGAAGACCCAGTACTTC. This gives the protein CASSDRGLKTQYF.

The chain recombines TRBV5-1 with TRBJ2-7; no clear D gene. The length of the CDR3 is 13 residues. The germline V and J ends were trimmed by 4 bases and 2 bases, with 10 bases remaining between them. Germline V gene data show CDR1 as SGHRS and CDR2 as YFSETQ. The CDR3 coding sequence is TGCGCCAGCAGCCTGGACGGAGCCTACGAGCAGTACTTC. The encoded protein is CASSLDGAYEQYF.

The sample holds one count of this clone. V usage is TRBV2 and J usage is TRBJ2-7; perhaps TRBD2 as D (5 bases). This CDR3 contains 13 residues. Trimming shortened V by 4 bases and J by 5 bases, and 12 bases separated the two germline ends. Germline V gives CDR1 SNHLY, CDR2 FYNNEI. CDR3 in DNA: TGTGCCAGCAGTGTTTTACGGGATAACGAGCAGTACTTC. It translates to CASSVLRDNEQYF.

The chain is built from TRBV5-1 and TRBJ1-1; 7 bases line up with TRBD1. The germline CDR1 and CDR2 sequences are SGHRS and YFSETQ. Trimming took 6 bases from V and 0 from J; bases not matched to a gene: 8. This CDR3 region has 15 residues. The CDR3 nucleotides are TGCGCCAGCAAATGGACAGGAGGGATGAACACTGAAGCTTTCTTT. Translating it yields CASKWTGGMNTEAFF.

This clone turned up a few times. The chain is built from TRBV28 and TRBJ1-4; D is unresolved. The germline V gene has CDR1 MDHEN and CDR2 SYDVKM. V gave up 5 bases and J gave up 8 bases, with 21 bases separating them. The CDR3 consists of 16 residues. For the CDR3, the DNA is TGTGCCAGCAGTGCCGGGGATGTCACGGGGAAGGAAAAACTGTTTTTT. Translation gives CASSAGDVTGKEKLFF. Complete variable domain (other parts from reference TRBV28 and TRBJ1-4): DVKVTQSSRYLVKRTGEKVFLECVQDMDHENMFWYRQDPGLGLRLIYFSYDVKMKEKGDIPEGYSVSREKKERFSLILESASTNQTSMYLCASSAGDVTGKEKLFFGSGTQLSVL.

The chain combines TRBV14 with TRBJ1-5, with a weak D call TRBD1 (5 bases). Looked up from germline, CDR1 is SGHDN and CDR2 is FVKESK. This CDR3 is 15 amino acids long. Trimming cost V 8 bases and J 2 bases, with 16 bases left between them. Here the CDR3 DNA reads TGTGCCAGCGGATCGCAGGGTAGAGGCAATCAGCCCCAGCATTTT. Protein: CASGSQGRGNQPQHF. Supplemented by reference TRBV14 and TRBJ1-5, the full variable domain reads EAGVTQFPSHSVIEKGQTVTLRCDPISGHDNLYWYRRVMGKEIKFLLHFVKESKQDESGMPNNRFLAERTGGTYSTLKVQPAELEDSGVYFCASGSQGRGNQPQHFGDGTRLSIL.

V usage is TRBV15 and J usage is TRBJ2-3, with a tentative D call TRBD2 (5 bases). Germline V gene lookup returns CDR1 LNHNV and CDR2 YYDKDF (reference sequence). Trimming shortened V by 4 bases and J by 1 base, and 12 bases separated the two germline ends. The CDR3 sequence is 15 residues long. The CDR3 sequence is CATSIRGLGTDTQYF. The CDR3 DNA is TGTGCCACCAGCATACGGGGTCTGGGCACAGATACGCAGTATTTT.

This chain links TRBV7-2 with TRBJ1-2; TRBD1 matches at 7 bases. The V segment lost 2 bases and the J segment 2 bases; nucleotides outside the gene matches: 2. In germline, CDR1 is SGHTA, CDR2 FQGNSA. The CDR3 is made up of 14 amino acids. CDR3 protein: CASSLKTGNYGYTF. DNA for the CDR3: TGTGCCAGCAGCTTAAAGACAGGGAACTATGGCTACACCTTC.

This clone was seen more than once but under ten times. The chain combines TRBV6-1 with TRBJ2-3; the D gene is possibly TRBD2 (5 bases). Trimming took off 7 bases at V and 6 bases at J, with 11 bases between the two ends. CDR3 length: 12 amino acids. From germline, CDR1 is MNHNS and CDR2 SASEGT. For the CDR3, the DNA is TGTGCCAGCAATAGCGATGGGGATACGCAGTATTTT. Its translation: CASNSDGDTQYF.

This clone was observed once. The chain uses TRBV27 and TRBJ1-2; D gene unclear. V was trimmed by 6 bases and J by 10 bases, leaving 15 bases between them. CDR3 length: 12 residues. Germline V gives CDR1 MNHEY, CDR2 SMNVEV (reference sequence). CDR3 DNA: TGTGCCAGCAGCGCCGGCGGCTCTGACTACACCTTC. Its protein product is CASSAGGSDYTF.

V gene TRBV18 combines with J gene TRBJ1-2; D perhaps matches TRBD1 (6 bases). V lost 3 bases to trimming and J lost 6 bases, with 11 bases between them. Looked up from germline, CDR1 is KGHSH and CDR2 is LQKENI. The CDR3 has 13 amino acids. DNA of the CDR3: TGTGCCAGCTCACCTCACCCAGGGGATGGCTACACCTTC. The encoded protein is CASSPHPGDGYTF.

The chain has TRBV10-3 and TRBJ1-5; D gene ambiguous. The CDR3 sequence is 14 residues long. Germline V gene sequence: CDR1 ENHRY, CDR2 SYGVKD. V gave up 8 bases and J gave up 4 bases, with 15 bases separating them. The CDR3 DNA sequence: TGTGCCATCGCCGGAGAGTACCCTAATCAGCCCCAGCATTTT. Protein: CAIAGEYPNQPQHF.

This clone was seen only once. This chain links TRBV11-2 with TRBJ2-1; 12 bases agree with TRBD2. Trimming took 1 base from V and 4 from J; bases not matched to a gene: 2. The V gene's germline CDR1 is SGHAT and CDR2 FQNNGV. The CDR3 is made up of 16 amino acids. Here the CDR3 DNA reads TGTGCCAGCAGCTTAGGGGGACTAGCGGGTTACAATGAGCAGTTCTTC. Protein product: CASSLGGLAGYNEQFF.

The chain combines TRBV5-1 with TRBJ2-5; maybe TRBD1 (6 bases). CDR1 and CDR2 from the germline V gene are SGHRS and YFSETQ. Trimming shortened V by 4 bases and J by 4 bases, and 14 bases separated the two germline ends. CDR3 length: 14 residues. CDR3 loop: CASSVTGYGETQYF. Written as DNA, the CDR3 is TGCGCCAGCAGCGTTACAGGGTACGGAGAGACCCAGTACTTC.

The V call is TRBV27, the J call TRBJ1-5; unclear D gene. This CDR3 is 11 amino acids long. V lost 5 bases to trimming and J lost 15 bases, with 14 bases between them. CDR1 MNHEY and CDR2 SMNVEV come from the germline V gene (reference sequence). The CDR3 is CASSGGSRGHF. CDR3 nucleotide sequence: TGTGCCAGCAGTGGAGGTTCTCGAGGGCATTTT.

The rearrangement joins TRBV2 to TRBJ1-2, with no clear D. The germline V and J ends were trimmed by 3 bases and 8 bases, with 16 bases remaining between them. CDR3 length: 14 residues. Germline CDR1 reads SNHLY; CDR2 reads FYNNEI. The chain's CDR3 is CASSDEGGLRGYTF. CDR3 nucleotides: TGTGCCAGCAGTGATGAAGGAGGTTTGAGAGGCTACACCTTC.

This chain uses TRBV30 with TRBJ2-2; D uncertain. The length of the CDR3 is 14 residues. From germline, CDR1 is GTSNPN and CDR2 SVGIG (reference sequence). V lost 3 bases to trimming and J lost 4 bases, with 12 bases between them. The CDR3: CAWRGPSLTGELFF. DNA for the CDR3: TGTGCCTGGAGGGGCCCGAGCCTCACCGGGGAGCTGTTTTTT.

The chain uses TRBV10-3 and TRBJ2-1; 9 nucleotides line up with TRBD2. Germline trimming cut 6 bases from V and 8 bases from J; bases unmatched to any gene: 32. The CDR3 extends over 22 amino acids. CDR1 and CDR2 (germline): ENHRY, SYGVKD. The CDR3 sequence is CAIRGDHILGRRSREGHDEQFF. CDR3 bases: TGTGCCATCAGGGGTGATCACATCCTCGGACGTCGGTCGCGGGAGGGCCACGATGAGCAGTTCTTC.

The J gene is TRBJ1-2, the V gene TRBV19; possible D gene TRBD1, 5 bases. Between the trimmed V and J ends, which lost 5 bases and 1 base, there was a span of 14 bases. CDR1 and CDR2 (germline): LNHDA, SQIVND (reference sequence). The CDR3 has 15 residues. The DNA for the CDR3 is TGTGCCAGTAGTGTGATGGGGGGGAGTAACTATGGCTACACCTTC. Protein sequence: CASSVMGGSNYGYTF. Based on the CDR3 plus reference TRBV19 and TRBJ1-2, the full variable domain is DGGITQSPKYLFRKEGQNVTLSCEQNLNHDAMYWYRQDPGQGLRLIYYSQIVNDFQKGDIAEGYSVSREKKESFPLTVTSAQKNPTAFYLCASSVMGGSNYGYTFGSGTRLTVV.